In its sample, the clone carrying this T cell receptor (beta chain) was seen a few times. What it binds is not known. Germline CDR1 LNHNV, CDR2 YYDKDF (reference sequence). The CDR3 totals 15 residues. V was trimmed by 3 bases and J by 8 bases, leaving 16 bases between them. These data originate in a study of T cells in Graves' hyperthyroidism and ophthalmopathy. Study outcomes and limitations: Blood also carried most thyroid clonotypes expanded above 0.001.

The TCR beta CDR3 regions underwent amplification using RNA transcripts as the source. First-round RT-PCR targeting the TCR CDR3 was performed with the HTBI primer set. TCRdb reanalysed the multiplex PCR reads using MiXCR and keeps one entry per CDR3 protein. The repertoire consists of hundreds of thousands of distinct CDR3 sequences, with about half occurring once and the leading ten covering roughly 8.2%. If no ophthalmopathy progression occurred within 18 months, Graves' hyperthyroidism was stable. Aged 18 to 65, the patients had hyperthyroidism that was newly diagnosed and had lasted under 2 months.

The TCR sequence derives from a young woman with Graves' hyperthyroidism. Sequencing was carried out using peripheral blood or thyroid tissue (not recorded which). This chain links TRBV15 with TRBJ1-4, with D tentatively TRBD1 (5 bases). The chain's CDR3 is CATSSVRQGPEKLFF. CDR3 bases: TGTGCCACCAGCAGCGTAAGGCAGGGTCCGGAAAAACTGTTTTTT.